This record covers a single T cell receptor beta chain. Method: immunoSEQ multiplex PCR; TCRdb's copy keeps in-frame clones and lacks some. The sample has roughly 110,000 clones, 89% seen once. The sample belongs to a study of T cell responses to AZD1222 COVID-19 vaccine. Germline V gives CDR1 LGHNA, CDR2 YSLEER. This CDR3 is built from 15 residues. The ends lost 4 bases at V and 6 bases at J; junction bases unmatched: 8. This clonotype was obtained from an adult in good health. V is TRBV4-3 and J is TRBJ2-1; TRBD2 aligns across 8 bases. The input for sequencing was peripheral blood, taken on day 0 of AZD1222 vaccination. For the CDR3, the DNA is TGCGCCAGCAGCCCGGGACTAGTTATACGCAATGAGCAGTTCTTC. Encoded protein: CASSPGLVIRNEQFF.